This TCR beta chain was retrieved from a study of blood T cell repertoires in COVID-19 (dated by TCRdb to 2018 to 2020). For the wider study: The collaborator samples originated in the United States, Italy and Spain and spanned the acute and convalescent phases of COVID-19. Where HLA class I and class II types were available, the types were taken from metadata supplied by the sample provider, not from assay-based typing. The dataset comprised deeply sampled blood TCRbeta repertoires from subjects exposed to, actively infected with, or recovered from COVID-19. The prospective study material was composed of cDNA or gDNA derived from T cells, B-cell-depleted T cells, or PBMCs. Nearly every sample came with metadata listing a de-identified subject ID, COVID-19 status, age in years and sex. Samples were obtained from the ongoing ImmuneRACE study (first 160 participants) and from 1,200 or so subjects provided by 6 global collaborators. A freely available public database, intended as a resource for researchers studying the immune response to SARS-CoV-2, is where the repertoires were released.

The immunoSEQ Assay, a bias-controlled multiplex PCR, was used to amplify TCRbeta CDR3 regions from genomic DNA. As for how the authors treated the data: Nucleated cell counts per sample were estimated from amplification of reference gene primers within the assay. Sequence reads were collapsed and filtered to measure the absolute abundance of every unique TCRbeta CDR3 rearrangement. Productive Simpson clonality was computed per sample as the square root of Simpson's diversity index over productive rearrangements. TCRdb limited this immuneACCESS table to in-frame rearrangements with V and J called. A share of clones is missing; checked studies link under half to unresolved V genes, and the rest is unexplained. V, J and clone size derive from that table, while D and trimming were established from the DNA sequence. Here the sample has about 74,000 clones; 84% occur a single time. 13% of the sample comes from the top ten.

At the junction V is shortened by 0 bases and J by 2 bases; bases outside the gene matches: 7. From its cysteine to its phenylalanine, the CDR3 spans 16 amino acids. Only the CDR3 DNA is retained, 48 bases long and in frame from the first base. The germline V gene provides CDR1 ENHRY and CDR2 SYGVKD. This clone was seen a single time. The antigen it recognizes is unknown. No quality values exist for individual bases; no much larger clone is one base distant. Whole blood was collected in K2EDTA tubes by collaborating institutions according to the institutions' own protocols. For TCRbeta analysis, collaborator samples were shipped as frozen whole blood, as isolated PBMCs, or as DNA extracted from either sample type. General study outcomes and caveats: The amount of clinical and demographic metadata varied by source and participant and was provided uncurated.

This receptor was identified in a human donor in a cohort sampled during active COVID-19. The chain joins TRBV10-3 to TRBJ2-7; 7 central bases correspond to TRBD2. Sequences were obtained from peripheral blood. The CDR3 corresponds to CAISESRGVRAYEQYF. The sequenced DNA: TGTGCCATCAGTGAGTCTCGGGGGGTCAGGGCCTACGAGCAGTACTTC.